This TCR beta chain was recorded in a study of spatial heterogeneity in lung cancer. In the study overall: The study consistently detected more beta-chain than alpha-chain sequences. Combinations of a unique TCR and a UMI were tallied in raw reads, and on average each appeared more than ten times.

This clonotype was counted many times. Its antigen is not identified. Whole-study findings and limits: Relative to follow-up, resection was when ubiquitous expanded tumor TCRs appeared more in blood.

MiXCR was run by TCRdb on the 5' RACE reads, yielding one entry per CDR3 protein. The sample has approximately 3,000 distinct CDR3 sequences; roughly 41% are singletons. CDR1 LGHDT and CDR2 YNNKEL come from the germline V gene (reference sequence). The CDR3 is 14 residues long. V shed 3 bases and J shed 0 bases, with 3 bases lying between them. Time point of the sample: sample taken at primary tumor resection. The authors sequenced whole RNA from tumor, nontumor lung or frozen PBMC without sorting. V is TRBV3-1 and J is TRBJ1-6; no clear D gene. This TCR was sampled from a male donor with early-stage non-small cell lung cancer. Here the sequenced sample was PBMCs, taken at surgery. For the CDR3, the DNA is TGTGCCAGCAGCCAGAGCTCCTATAATTCACCCCTCCACTTT. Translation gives CASSQSSYNSPLHF. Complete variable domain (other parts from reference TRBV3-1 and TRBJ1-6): DTAVSQTPKYLVTQMGNDKSIKCEQNLGHDTMYWYKQDSKKFLKIMFSYNNKELIINETVPNRFSPKSPDKAHLNLHINSLELGDSAVYFCASSQSSYNSPLHFGNGTRLTVT.